Listed below are T cell receptor beta chains from one sample, sequenced in a study of OX40 agonist ivuxolimab in advanced cancers. Profiling relied on immunoSEQ multiplex PCR, and the TCRdb table lists in-frame clones only, not all of them. The sample records 30,000 to 40,000 clones, 80% being singletons. The source material was CD4+ or CD8+ T cells sorted from blood, sampled in a trial of the OX40 agonist ivuxolimab. These receptors originate from an adult with an advanced solid tumor such as melanoma, head and neck, liver or kidney cancer. Both conserved end residues are trimmed from each CDR3. The order of the fields is V gene, CDR3 protein.

TRBV6-6,ASSYPTGEETQY
TRBV5-1,ASRRSAGGSTDTQY
TRBV9,ASSVDGQTNQPQH
TRBV14,ASSPWTSGSFANEQY
TRBV19,ASSWDTYATNEKLF
TRBV4-1,ASSQAGFEAF
TRBV9,ASSVTTVTATGELF
TRBV18,ASSPGGGAAGNTIY
TRBV5-4,ASSYGQAPSPLH
TRBV5-5,ASSFWGETQY
TRBV14,ASSRARYEQY
TRBV9,ASSDYNIAGGRNEQF
TRBV7-9,ASTPFSGANVLT
TRBV11-1,ASSLYPTDTQY
TRBV6-5,ASSSSPDTQY
TRBV18,ASSLGFDYEQY
TRBV5-1,ASMGDTTNNEQF
TRBV4-2,ASSPTRTGASEAF
TRBV5-4,ASSSGRGGETQY
TRBV28,ASSLPGREYYGYT
TRBV4-2,ASSQDGTSGANVLT
TRBV28,ASSLLKPKNIQY
TRBV2,ASSVGGGQETQY
TRBV9,ASSVGFRRGATDTQY
TRBV19,ASSKIRQTGHSPLH
TRBV18,ASSPVKAGDYNEQF
TRBV9,ASSVSTGQETQY
TRBV2,ASRRAPEGEQY
TRBV30,AWSGTVNSPLH
TRBV6-5,ASSPWEGENIQY
TRBV7-9,ASTPDNWAGNTIY
TRBV7-8,ASSLRGRANEKLF
TRBV5-6,ASYLWGFGGNTIY
TRBV6-1,ASSGDRAYSPLH
TRBV19,ASSMGTSGDLQETQY
TRBV7-2,ASSLVNRGSSPLH
TRBV18,ASSPQGQNTEAF